This T cell receptor (beta chain) originates from a study of lymphopenia after photon versus proton radiotherapy. This clone was found a few times. Its antigen is currently unknown. Study observations and caveats: Under photons, naive T cells and diversity fell while effector/memory populations rose. A bigger post-nadir fall in TCR diversity correlated inversely with survival time in deceased patients. Survival link was tested only in deceased patients; proton benefit remains a possibility. After lymphocyte nadir, photon-treated repertoires showed oligoclonal expansion, especially CD8+ Temra.

Sequencing was performed with immunoSEQ multiplex PCR; in TCRdb, only in-frame clones are kept and a portion is missing. The table records roughly 45,000 clones, 85% to 90% of them present only once. The origin of this receptor is a man aged 35 to 55 with gastric cancer. The sample consisted of peripheral blood, taken from a patient treated with photon-based radiotherapy.

CDR3 amino acids: CASSYREPWREQYF. DNA of the CDR3: TGTGCCAGCAGCTATCGGGAGCCATGGAGGGAGCAGTACTTC. This chain uses TRBV5-6 with TRBJ2-7; maybe TRBD2 (6 bases). Germline CDR1 SGHDT, CDR2 YYEEEE. With 3 bases removed from V and 7 bases from J, the gap between germline ends came to 17 bases. This CDR3 comprises 14 residues. Supplemented by reference TRBV5-6 and TRBJ2-7, the full variable domain reads DAGVTQSPTHLIKTRGQQVTLRCSPKSGHDTVSWYQQALGQGPQFIFQYYEEEERQRGNFPDRFSGHQFPNYSSELNVNALLLGDSALYLCASSYREPWREQYFGPGTRLTVT.